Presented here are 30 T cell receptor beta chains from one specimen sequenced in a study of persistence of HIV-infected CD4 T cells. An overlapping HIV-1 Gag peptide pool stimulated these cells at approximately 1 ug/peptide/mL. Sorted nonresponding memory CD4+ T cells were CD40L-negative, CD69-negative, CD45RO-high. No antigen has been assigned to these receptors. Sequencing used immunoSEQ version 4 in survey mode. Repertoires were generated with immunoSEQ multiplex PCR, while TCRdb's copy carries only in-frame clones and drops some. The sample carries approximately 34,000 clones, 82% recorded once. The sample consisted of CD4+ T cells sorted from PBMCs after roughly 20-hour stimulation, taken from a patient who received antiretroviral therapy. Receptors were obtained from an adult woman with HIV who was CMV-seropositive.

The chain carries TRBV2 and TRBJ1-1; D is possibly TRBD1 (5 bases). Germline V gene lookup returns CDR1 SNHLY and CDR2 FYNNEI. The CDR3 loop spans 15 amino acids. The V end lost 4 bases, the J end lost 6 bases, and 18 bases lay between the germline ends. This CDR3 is CASSVPGRGGPEAFF. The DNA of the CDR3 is TGTGCCAGCAGTGTCCCAGGGCGGGGAGGGCCTGAAGCTTTCTTT. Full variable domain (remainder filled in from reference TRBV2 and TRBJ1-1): EPEVTQTPSHQVTQMGQEVILRCVPISNHLYFYWYRQILGQKVEFLVSFYNNEISEKSEIFDDQFSVERPDGSNFTLKIRSTKLEDSAMYFCASSVPGRGGPEAFFGQGTRLTVV.

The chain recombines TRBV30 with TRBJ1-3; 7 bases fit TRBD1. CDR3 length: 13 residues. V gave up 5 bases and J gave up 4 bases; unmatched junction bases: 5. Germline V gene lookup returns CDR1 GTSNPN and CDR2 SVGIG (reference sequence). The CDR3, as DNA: TGTGCCTGGCAAACAGGGGAGGGAAACACCATATATTTT. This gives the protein CAWQTGEGNTIYF.

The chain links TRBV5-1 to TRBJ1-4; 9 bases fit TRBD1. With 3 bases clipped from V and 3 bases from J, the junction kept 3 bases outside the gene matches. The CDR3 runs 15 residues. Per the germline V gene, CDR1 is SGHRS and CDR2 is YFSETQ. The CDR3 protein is CASSSQGASNEKLFF. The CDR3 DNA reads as TGCGCCAGCAGCTCACAGGGGGCCTCTAATGAAAAACTGTTTTTT. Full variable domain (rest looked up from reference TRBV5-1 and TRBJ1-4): KAGVTQTPRYLIKTRGQQVTLSCSPISGHRSVSWYQQTPGQGLQFLFEYFSETQRNKGNFPGRFSGRQFSNSRSEMNVSTLELGDSALYLCASSSQGASNEKLFFGSGTQLSVL.

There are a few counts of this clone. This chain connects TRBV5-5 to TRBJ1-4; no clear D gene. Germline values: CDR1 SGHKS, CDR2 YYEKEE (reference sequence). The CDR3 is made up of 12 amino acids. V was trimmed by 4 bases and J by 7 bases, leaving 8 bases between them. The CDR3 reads CASSLSREKLFF. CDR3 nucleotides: TGTGCCAGCAGCCTATCCCGTGAAAAACTGTTTTTT.

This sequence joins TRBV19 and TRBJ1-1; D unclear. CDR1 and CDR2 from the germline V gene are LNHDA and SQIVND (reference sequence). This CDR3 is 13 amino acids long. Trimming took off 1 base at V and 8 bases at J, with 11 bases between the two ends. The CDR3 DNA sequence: TGTGCCAGTAGTATAGTTGGGCAGACAGAAGCTTTCTTT. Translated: CASSIVGQTEAFF.

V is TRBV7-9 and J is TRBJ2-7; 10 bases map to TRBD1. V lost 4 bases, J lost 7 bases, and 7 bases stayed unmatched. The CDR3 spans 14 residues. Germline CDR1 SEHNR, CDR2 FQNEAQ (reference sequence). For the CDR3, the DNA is TGTGCCAGCAGCTCTGGGACAGGGGCGGGAGAGCAGTACTTC. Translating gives CASSSGTGAGEQYF.

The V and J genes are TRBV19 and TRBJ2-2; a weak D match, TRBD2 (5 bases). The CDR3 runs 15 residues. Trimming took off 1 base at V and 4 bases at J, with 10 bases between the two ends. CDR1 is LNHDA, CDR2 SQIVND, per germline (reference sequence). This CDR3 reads CASSIGGSPTGELFF. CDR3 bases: TGTGCCAGTAGTATAGGAGGGAGCCCCACCGGGGAGCTGTTTTTT.

Here the CDR3 reads CASSSRPGGSRVANYGYTF. The CDR3 DNA follows: TGTGCCAGCAGCTCACGCCCCGGGGGTTCCAGGGTAGCTAACTATGGCTACACCTTC. The chain uses TRBV7-3 and TRBJ1-2; D might be TRBD1 (5 bases). Germline CDR1 SGHTA, CDR2 FQGTGA. CDR3 length equals 19 residues. With 4 bases removed from V and 0 bases from J, the gap between germline ends came to 24 bases.

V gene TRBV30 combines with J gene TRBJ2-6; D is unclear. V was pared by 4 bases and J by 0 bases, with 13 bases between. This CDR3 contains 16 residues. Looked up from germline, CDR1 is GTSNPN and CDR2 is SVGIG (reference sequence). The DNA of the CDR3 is TGTGCCTGGAACCCCCCTGGTAACTCTGGGGCCAACGTCCTGACTTTC. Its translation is CAWNPPGNSGANVLTF.

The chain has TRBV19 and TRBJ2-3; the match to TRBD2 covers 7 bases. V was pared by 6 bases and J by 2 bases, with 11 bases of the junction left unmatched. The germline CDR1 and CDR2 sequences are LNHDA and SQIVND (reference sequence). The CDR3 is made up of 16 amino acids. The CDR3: CASRLSAGVVTDTQYF. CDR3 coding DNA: TGTGCCAGTAGGCTCTCGGCGGGAGTTGTCACAGATACGCAGTATTTT.

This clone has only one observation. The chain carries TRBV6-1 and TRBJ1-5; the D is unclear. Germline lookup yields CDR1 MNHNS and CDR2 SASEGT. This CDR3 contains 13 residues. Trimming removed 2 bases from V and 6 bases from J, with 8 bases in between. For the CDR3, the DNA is TGTGCCAGCAGTGAAAGAGCGTTTCAGCCCCAGCATTTT. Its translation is CASSERAFQPQHF.

CDR3 residues: CASSGKTHSSLRSTDTQYF. The CDR3 DNA follows: TGTGCCAGCAGCGGCAAGACTCACAGTTCCCTCCGTAGCACAGATACGCAGTATTTT. This chain links TRBV28 with TRBJ2-3; unclear D gene. The germline gives CDR1 MDHEN, CDR2 SYDVKM. The germline V and J ends were trimmed by 6 bases and 0 bases, with 25 bases remaining between them. This CDR3 contains 19 residues.

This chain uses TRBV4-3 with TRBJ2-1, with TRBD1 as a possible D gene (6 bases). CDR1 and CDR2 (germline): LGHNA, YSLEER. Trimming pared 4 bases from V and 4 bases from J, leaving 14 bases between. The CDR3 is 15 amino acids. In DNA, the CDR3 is TGCGCCAGCAGCCGACAGGTGTACGAGTACAATGAGCAGTTCTTC. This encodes CASSRQVYEYNEQFF.

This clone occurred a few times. The CDR3 DNA is TGTGCCACCACTACCGGGACGTACACTGAAGCTTTCTTT. Translating gives CATTTGTYTEAFF. V usage is TRBV7-9 and J usage is TRBJ1-1; D is perhaps TRBD1 (5 bases). Germline V gene lookup returns CDR1 SEHNR and CDR2 FQNEAQ (reference sequence). The CDR3 is made up of 13 amino acids. V gave up 10 bases and J gave up 3 bases, with 15 bases separating them.

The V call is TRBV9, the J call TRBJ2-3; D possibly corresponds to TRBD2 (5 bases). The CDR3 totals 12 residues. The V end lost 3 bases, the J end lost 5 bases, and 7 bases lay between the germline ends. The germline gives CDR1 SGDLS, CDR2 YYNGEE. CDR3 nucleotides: TGTGCCAGCAGCGCAGGACTAGATACGCAGTATTTT. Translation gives CASSAGLDTQYF.

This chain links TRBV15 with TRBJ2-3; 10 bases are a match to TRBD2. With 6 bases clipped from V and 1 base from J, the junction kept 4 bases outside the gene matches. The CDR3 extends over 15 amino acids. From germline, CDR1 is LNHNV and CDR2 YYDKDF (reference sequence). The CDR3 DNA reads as TGTGCCACCAGAGCGGGGGGGCCGCGCACAGATACGCAGTATTTT. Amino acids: CATRAGGPRTDTQYF.

The CDR3 spells CASLQRGYTF. As DNA, the CDR3 is TGTGCCAGCTTACAACGTGGCTACACCTTC. V gene TRBV7-3 combines with J gene TRBJ1-2; no clear D. The CDR3 is made up of 10 amino acids. Germline V lookup: CDR1 SGHTA, CDR2 FQGTGA. The V gene lost 8 bases and the J gene lost 7 bases, with 8 bases spanning the gap. The full variable domain, its missing parts supplied by reference TRBV7-3 and TRBJ1-2, is GAGVSQTPSNKVTEKGKYVELRCDPISGHTALYWYRQSLGQGPEFLIYFQGTGAADDSGLPNDRFFAVRPEGSVSTLKIQRTERGDSAVYLCASLQRGYTFGSGTRLTVV.

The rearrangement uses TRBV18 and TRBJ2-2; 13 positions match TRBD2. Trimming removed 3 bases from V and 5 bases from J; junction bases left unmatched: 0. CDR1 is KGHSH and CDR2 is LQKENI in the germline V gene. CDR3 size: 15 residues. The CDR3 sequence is CASSPGLAGTGELFF. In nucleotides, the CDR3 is TGTGCCAGCTCACCGGGACTAGCGGGGACCGGGGAGCTGTTTTTT.

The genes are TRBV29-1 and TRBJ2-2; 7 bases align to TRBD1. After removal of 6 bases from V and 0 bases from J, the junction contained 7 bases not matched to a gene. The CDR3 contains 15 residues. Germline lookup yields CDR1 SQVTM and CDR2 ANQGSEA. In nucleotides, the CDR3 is TGCAGCGTGAAGGGACAGCCAGCGAACACCGGGGAGCTGTTTTTT. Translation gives CSVKGQPANTGELFF.

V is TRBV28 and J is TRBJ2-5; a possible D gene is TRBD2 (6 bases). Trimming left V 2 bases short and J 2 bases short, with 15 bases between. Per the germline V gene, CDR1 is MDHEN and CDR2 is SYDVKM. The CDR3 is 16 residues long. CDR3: CASSLGVLAGQETQYF. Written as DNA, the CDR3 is TGTGCCAGCAGTTTAGGGGTACTAGCCGGGCAAGAGACCCAGTACTTC.

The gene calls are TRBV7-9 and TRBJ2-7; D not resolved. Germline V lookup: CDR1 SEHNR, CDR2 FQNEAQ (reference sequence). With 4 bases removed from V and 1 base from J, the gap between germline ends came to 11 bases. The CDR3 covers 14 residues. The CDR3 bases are TGTGCCAGCAGCTCGCTGGGTCTTTCCTACGAGCAGTACTTC. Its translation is CASSSLGLSYEQYF.

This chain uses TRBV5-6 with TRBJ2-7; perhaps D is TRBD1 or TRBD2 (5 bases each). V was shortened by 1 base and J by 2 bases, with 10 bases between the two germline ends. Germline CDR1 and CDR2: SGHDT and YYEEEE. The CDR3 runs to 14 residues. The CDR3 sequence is CASSLIGTTYEQYF. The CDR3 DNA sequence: TGTGCCAGCAGCTTGATAGGGACCACCTACGAGCAGTACTTC.

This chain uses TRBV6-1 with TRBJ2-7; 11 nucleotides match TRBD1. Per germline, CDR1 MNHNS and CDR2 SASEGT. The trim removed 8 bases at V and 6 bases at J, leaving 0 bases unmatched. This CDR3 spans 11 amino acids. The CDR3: CASGTGGEQYF. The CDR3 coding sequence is TGTGCCAGCGGGACAGGGGGCGAGCAGTACTTC.

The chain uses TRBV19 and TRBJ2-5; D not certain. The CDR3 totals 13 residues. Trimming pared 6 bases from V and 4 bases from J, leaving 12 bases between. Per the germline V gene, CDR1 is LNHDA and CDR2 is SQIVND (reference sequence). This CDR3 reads CASRNSYLETQYF. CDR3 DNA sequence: TGTGCCAGTAGAAATAGTTATTTAGAGACCCAGTACTTC.

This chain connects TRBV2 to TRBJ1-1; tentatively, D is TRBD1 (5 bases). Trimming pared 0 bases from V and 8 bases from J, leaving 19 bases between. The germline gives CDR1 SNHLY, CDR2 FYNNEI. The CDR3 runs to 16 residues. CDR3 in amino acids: CASSEAPPGREDEAFF. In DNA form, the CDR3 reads TGTGCCAGCAGTGAAGCACCTCCAGGCAGGGAGGACGAAGCTTTCTTT.

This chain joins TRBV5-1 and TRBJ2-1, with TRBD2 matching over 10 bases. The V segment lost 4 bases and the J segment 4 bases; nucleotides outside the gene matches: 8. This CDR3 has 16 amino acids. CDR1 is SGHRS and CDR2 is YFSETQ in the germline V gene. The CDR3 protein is CASSSGRAGGYNEQFF. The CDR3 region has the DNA TGCGCCAGCAGCAGCGGGAGGGCAGGCGGATACAATGAGCAGTTCTTC. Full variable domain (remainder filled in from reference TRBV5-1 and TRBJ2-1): KAGVTQTPRYLIKTRGQQVTLSCSPISGHRSVSWYQQTPGQGLQFLFEYFSETQRNKGNFPGRFSGRQFSNSRSEMNVSTLELGDSALYLCASSSGRAGGYNEQFFGPGTRLTVL.

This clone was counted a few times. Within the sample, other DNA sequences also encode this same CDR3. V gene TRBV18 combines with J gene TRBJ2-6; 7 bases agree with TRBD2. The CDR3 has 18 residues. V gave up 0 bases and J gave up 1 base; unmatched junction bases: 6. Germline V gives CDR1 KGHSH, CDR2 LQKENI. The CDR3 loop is CASSPPSGRVSGANVLTF. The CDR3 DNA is TGTGCCAGCTCACCACCGTCAGGGAGGGTTTCTGGGGCCAACGTCCTGACTTTC.

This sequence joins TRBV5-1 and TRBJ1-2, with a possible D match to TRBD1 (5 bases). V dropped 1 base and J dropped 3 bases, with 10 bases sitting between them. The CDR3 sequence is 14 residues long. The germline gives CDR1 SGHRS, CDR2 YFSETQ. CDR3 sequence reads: CASSLNGGDYGYTF. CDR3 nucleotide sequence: TGCGCCAGCAGCTTGAACGGGGGAGACTATGGCTACACCTTC.

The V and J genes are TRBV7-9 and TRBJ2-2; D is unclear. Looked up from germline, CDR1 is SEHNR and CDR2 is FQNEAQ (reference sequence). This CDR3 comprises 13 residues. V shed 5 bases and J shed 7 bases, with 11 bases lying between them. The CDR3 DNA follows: TGTGCCAGCAGCCCGACGCCGCGCGGGGAGCTGTTTTTT. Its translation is CASSPTPRGELFF.

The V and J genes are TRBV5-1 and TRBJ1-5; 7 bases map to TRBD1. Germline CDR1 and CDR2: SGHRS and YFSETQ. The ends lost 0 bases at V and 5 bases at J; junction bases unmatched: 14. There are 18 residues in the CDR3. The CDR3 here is CASSLEGGLLIRYQPQHF. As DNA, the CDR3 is TGCGCCAGCAGCTTGGAAGGGGGCCTCCTTATCCGATATCAGCCCCAGCATTTT.